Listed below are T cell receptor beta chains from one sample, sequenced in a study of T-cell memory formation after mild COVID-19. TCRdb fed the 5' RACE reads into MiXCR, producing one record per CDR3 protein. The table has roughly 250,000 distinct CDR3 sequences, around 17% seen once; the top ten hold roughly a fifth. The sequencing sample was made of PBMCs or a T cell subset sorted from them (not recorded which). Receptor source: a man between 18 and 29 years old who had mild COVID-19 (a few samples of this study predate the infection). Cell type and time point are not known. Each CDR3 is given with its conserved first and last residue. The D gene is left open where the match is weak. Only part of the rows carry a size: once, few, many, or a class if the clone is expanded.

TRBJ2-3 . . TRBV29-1 CSAVKLRVLTDTQYF TGCAGCGCCGTGAAACTCAGGGTACTCACAGATACGCAGTATTTT
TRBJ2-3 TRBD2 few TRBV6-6 CASSEGGGPTDTQYF TGTGCCAGCAGTGAAGGCGGGGGGCCAACAGATACGCAGTATTTT
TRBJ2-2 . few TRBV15 CATSKQENGELFF TGTGCCACCAGCAAACAGGAAAACGGGGAGCTGTTTTTT
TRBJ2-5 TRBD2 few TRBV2 CASSPGGMTQYF TGTGCCAGCAGTCCGGGGGGGATGACCCAGTACTTC
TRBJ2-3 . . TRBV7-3 CASSAGGFATDTQYF TGTGCCAGCAGCGCGGGCGGCTTCGCCACAGATACGCAGTATTTT
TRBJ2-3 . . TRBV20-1 CSAPGRRGGLF TGCAGTGCCCCGGGCCGCCGTGGGGGGCTTTTT
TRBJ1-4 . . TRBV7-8 CASSYQGGNEKLFF TGTGCCAGCAGCTATCAGGGCGGTAATGAAAAACTGTTTTTT
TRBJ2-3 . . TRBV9 CASSSGTRASTDTQYF TGTGCCAGCTCCTCCGGGACCCGTGCTAGCACAGATACGCAGTATTTT
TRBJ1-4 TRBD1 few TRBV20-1 CSATGGDEKLFF TGCAGTGCGACAGGGGGAGATGAAAAACTGTTTTTT
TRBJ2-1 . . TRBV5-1 CASSLSAYNEQFF TGCGCCAGCAGCTTGTCAGCCTACAATGAGCAGTTCTTC
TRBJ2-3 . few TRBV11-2 CASRGSGAIVTQYF TGTGCCAGCAGGGGTTCGGGGGCCATAGTTACGCAGTATTTT
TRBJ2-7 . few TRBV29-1 CSVESSTDESYEQYF TGCAGCGTTGAATCGTCAACAGACGAATCCTACGAGCAGTACTTC
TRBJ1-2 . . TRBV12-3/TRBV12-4 CASRIVEGNGYTF TGTGCCAGCAGGATCGTCGAGGGGAATGGCTACACCTTC
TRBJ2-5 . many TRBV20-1 CSARGWVGPRETQYF TGCAGTGCTAGAGGATGGGTGGGCCCGCGGGAGACCCAGTACTTC
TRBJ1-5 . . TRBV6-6 CASSYHIEGFGPQHF TGTGCCAGCAGCTATCACATCGAAGGGTTCGGGCCCCAGCATTTT
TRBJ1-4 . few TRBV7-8 CASSRLVATNEKLFF TGTGCCAGCAGCAGACTGGTGGCAACTAATGAAAAACTGTTTTTT
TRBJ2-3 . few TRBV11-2 CASRPGGGLGYF TGTGCCAGCAGACCGGGTGGGGGGCTCGGGTATTTT
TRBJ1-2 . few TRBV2 CASSEWNHYGYTF TGTGCCAGCAGTGAGTGGAATCACTATGGCTACACCTTC
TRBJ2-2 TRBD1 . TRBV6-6 CASSYSRGLGELFF TGTGCCAGCAGTTACTCGAGGGGGCTCGGGGAGCTGTTTTTT
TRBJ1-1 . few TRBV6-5 CASSRDGAPTEAFF TGTGCCAGCAGCCGGGACGGCGCTCCCACTGAAGCTTTCTTT
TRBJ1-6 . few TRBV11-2 CASSSTINSPLHF TGTGCCAGCAGCTCGACCATTAATTCACCCCTCCACTTT
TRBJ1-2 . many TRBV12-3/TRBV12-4 CASSLRLNYGYTF TGTGCCAGCAGTCTACGACTTAACTATGGCTACACCTTC
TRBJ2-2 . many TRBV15 CATSTQFTGELFF TGTGCCACCAGCACTCAATTCACCGGGGAGCTGTTTTTT
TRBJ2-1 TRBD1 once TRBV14 CASSQTGTGNSNEQFF TGTGCCAGCAGCCAAACCGGGACAGGGAACTCCAATGAGCAGTTCTTC
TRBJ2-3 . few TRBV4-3 CASSQSPRDTQYF TGCGCCAGCAGCCAATCCCCGAGGGATACGCAGTATTTT
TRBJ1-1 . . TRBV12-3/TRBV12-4 CASNPQGNTEAFF TGTGCCAGCAACCCACAGGGGAACACTGAAGCTTTCTTT
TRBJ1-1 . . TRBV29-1 CSVKGMNTEAFF TGCAGCGTTAAGGGGATGAACACTGAAGCTTTCTTT
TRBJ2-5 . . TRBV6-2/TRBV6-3 CASTAKETQYF TGTGCCAGCACGGCGAAAGAGACCCAGTACTTC
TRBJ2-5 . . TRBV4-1 CASSQWGFAGTQYF TGCGCCAGCAGCCAATGGGGCTTCGCCGGGACCCAGTACTTC
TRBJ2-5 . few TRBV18 CASSRGAGQETQYF TGTGCCAGCTCTCGGGGGGCAGGACAAGAGACCCAGTACTTC
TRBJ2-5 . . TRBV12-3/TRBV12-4 CASSQDQQETQYF TGTGCCAGCAGTCAGGACCAGCAAGAGACCCAGTACTTC
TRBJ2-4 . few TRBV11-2 CASSPAGPGNIQYF TGTGCCAGCAGCCCGGCCGGGCCCGGGAACATTCAGTACTTC
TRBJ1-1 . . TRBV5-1 CASSLASGSEAFF TGCGCCAGCAGCTTGGCCTCAGGATCGGAAGCTTTCTTT